These 22 T cell receptor beta chains were sequenced from one sample in a study of Tregs in tolerant kidney transplant recipients (dated by TCRdb to 2018 to 2020). What the time point label conveys for this sample: 6 months after combined kidney and bone marrow transplant. Related donors were used in the transplants with nonmyeloablative bone marrow transplantation, and mixed chimerism was transient in the human trials. Library generation was performed with the immunoSEQ multiplex PCR assay. Entries here come from immuneACCESS through TCRdb and include only in-frame sequences with V and J called. Some clones fail to appear in such tables; in the studies checked, an unresolved V gene covers under half of the shortfall, and the cause of the remainder is unknown. For this sample there are approximately 60,000 clones; about 89% appear just once. The ten largest clones represent 3.8% of the sample. The specimen comprised CD4+ T cells from blood (PBMCs), sampled 6 months after the transplant. Receptor source: a human patient who received a combined kidney and bone marrow transplant. After a transplant, the donor of the graft may account for some T cells.

The chain recombines TRBV7-2 with TRBJ1-5, with D possibly being TRBD1 (6 bases). The germline V gene encodes CDR1 SGHTA and CDR2 FQGNSA. Trimming shortened V by 4 bases and J by 9 bases, and 16 bases separated the two germline ends. The CDR3 length is 14 residues. CDR3 in DNA: TGTGCCAGCAGCTGGAGTGTGGGACAAGGGCCCCAGCATTTT. The encoded protein is CASSWSVGQGPQHF. Supplemented by reference TRBV7-2 and TRBJ1-5, the full variable domain reads GAGVSQSPSNKVTEKGKDVELRCDPISGHTALYWYRQSLGQGLEFLIYFQGNSAPDKSGLPSDRFSAERTGGSVSTLTIQRTQQEDSAVYLCASSWSVGQGPQHFGDGTRLSIL.

The J gene is TRBJ2-1, the V gene TRBV19; TRBD2 is a possible D gene (7 bases). V lost 3 bases to trimming and J lost 4 bases, with 13 bases between them. Per the germline V gene, CDR1 is LNHDA and CDR2 is SQIVND (reference sequence). The CDR3 covers 15 residues. The CDR3 region is CASSIGGGRYNEQFF. The CDR3 DNA reads TGTGCCAGTAGTATCGGCGGGGGCCGATACAATGAGCAGTTCTTC. Full variable domain (outside the CDR3, taken from reference TRBV19 and TRBJ2-1): DGGITQSPKYLFRKEGQNVTLSCEQNLNHDAMYWYRQDPGQGLRLIYYSQIVNDFQKGDIAEGYSVSREKKESFPLTVTSAQKNPTAFYLCASSIGGGRYNEQFFGPGTRLTVL.

The chain is built from TRBV28 and TRBJ1-5; D call uncertain. V lost 6 bases, J lost 6 bases, and 12 bases lay in between. There are 13 residues in the CDR3. Germline V gives CDR1 MDHEN, CDR2 SYDVKM. The DNA for the CDR3 is TGTGCCAGCAGAATCGTTAATTTTCAGCCCCAGCATTTT. Its translation: CASRIVNFQPQHF.

The chain carries TRBV7-9 and TRBJ2-2; the D is unclear. Trimming cost V 10 bases and J 4 bases, with 16 bases left between them. This CDR3 is built from 14 residues. Germline CDR1 SEHNR, CDR2 FQNEAQ (reference sequence). Written as DNA, the CDR3 is TGTGCCACCCAGGAACGCGATGCCACCGGGGAGCTGTTTTTT. Translated, it gives CATQERDATGELFF.

The chain couples TRBV10-3 to TRBJ2-3; D perhaps matches TRBD1 (6 bases). The ends were cut back, 5 bases at V and 0 bases at J, with 15 bases in the middle. The CDR3 contains 16 residues. Germline V CDR1 and CDR2: ENHRY, SYGVKD. In DNA form, the CDR3 reads TGTGCCATCAGTTATTATGGGACACCTAGCACAGATACGCAGTATTTT. Its protein is CAISYYGTPSTDTQYF.

The V gene is TRBV7-2, the J gene TRBJ2-7; TRBD1 might be the D (6 bases). V lost 1 base to trimming and J lost 4 bases, with 14 bases between them. CDR3 length: 15 residues. Looked up from germline, CDR1 is SGHTA and CDR2 is FQGNSA. The CDR3 coding sequence is TGTGCCAGCAGCTTAGTCCCAGGGGACATTTACGAGCAGTACTTC. It encodes CASSLVPGDIYEQYF.

The rearrangement uses TRBV5-1 and TRBJ2-3; a possible D gene is TRBD2 (6 bases). Trimming left V 0 bases short and J 7 bases short, with 15 bases between. The length of the CDR3 is 15 residues. CDR1 is SGHRS, CDR2 YFSETQ, per germline. The CDR3 DNA reads TGCGCCAGCAGCTTGGAGGCGGGGACCTCAAATACGCAGTATTTT. The encoded protein is CASSLEAGTSNTQYF.

V gene TRBV15 combines with J gene TRBJ2-5; perhaps TRBD1 as D (6 bases). Germline loops: CDR1 LNHNV, CDR2 YYDKDF (reference sequence). Trimming took 6 bases from V and 4 from J, leaving 15 bases between them. The CDR3 extends over 14 amino acids. CDR3 DNA: TGTGCCACCAGTCCCACAGGGCTTGTAGAGACCCAGTACTTC. The encoded protein is CATSPTGLVETQYF.

The V call is TRBV7-2, the J call TRBJ2-7; 13 nucleotides match TRBD2. CDR1 is SGHTA, CDR2 FQGNSA, per germline. The trim removed 0 bases at V and 0 bases at J, leaving 8 bases unmatched. The CDR3 has 19 amino acids. The CDR3 loop is CASSLAPGGLAGPSYEQYF. CDR3 sequence (DNA): TGTGCCAGCAGCTTAGCTCCAGGGGGACTAGCGGGGCCCTCCTACGAGCAGTACTTC.

This clone was counted between two and nine times. The chain couples TRBV7-7 to TRBJ2-1, with TRBD2 identical over 8 bases. The CDR3 is 15 residues long. Germline lookup yields CDR1 SSHAT and CDR2 FNYEAQ (reference sequence). Trimming cost V 1 base and J 5 bases; bases outside gene matches: 4. This CDR3 reads CASSLEAGVNNEQFF. The CDR3 nucleotides are TGTGCCAGCAGCTTAGAAGCGGGAGTAAACAATGAGCAGTTCTTC.

The J gene is TRBJ2-1, the V gene TRBV27, with 8 bases that match TRBD1. The CDR3 runs 15 residues. Germline V gives CDR1 MNHEY, CDR2 SMNVEV (reference sequence). Losses at the gene ends were 4 bases for V and 5 bases for J; bases not matched to a gene: 7. The CDR3 DNA reads TGTGCCAGCAGTTACCAGGGGGCGCAGGACAATGAGCAGTTCTTC. It yields the protein CASSYQGAQDNEQFF.

The V call is TRBV7-3, the J call TRBJ2-7; 10 nucleotides align to TRBD2. With 0 bases clipped from V and 6 bases from J, the junction kept 5 bases outside the gene matches. Germline CDR1 and CDR2: SGHTA and FQGTGA. The CDR3 has 15 residues. The CDR3 loop reads CASSLTSGRAPEQYF. The CDR3 DNA sequence: TGTGCCAGCAGCTTAACAAGCGGGAGGGCCCCCGAGCAGTACTTC.

The chain has TRBV25-1 and TRBJ2-2; D is perhaps TRBD1 (6 bases). Trimming took 5 bases from V and 1 from J, leaving 17 bases between them. Germline values: CDR1 MGHDK, CDR2 SYGVNS. The CDR3 extends over 17 amino acids. The CDR3 sequence: CASSRYSRTVNTGELFF. The CDR3 region has the DNA TGTGCCAGCAGTCGATATTCAAGGACAGTGAACACCGGGGAGCTGTTTTTT.

The chain is built from TRBV7-2 and TRBJ2-7; 7 bases are shared with TRBD2. The CDR3 loop spans 14 amino acids. The junction had 6 bases not matched to a gene; V was cut back by 2 bases and J by 5 bases. Germline assignment: CDR1 SGHTA and CDR2 FQGNSA. The CDR3 bases are TGTGCCAGCAGCTTAATTGCAGGGACTAACGAGCAGTACTTC. Translated: CASSLIAGTNEQYF.

The V call is TRBV11-1, the J call TRBJ2-5; D not certain. V was trimmed by 6 bases and J by 4 bases, leaving 6 bases between them. CDR3 size: 11 residues. Germline CDR1 SGHAT, CDR2 FQDESV (reference sequence). The CDR3 loop reads CASSSGETQYF. CDR3 sequence (DNA): TGTGCCAGCAGTTCGGGAGAGACCCAGTACTTC. The whole variable domain, filled in from reference TRBV11-1 and TRBJ2-5, reads EAEVAQSPRYKITEKSQAVAFWCDPISGHATLYWYRQILGQGPELLVQFQDESVVDDSQLPKDRFSAERLKGVDSTLKIQPAELGDSAMYLCASSSGETQYFGPGTRLLVL.

V and J are TRBV28 and TRBJ1-6; no clear D. The CDR3 has 12 residues. The V end lost 6 bases, the J end lost 8 bases, and 8 bases lay between the germline ends. Germline CDR1 and CDR2: MDHEN and SYDVKM. Here the CDR3 DNA reads TGTGCCAGCAGCACACAGTATTCACCCCTCCACTTT. This sequence encodes CASSTQYSPLHF.

This chain joins TRBV7-3 and TRBJ2-2; 9 bases are a match to TRBD2. The CDR3 extends over 14 amino acids. CDR1 is SGHTA, CDR2 FQGTGA, per germline. The V segment lost 1 base and the J segment 6 bases; nucleotides outside the gene matches: 0. For the CDR3, the DNA is TGTGCCAGCAGCTTAATAGCGGGGGCCGGGGAGCTGTTTTTT. Translating it yields CASSLIAGAGELFF.

The rearrangement joins TRBV15 to TRBJ2-5; 8 bases agree with TRBD1. The J call may not be correct, given that the DNA end is closer to TRBJ2-7. The germline V gene has CDR1 LNHNV and CDR2 YYDKDF (reference sequence). The CDR3 is 15 residues long. The CDR3 nucleotides read TGTGCCACCAGCAGAAGGGCAGGGGGCGCCTACGAGCAGTACTTC. Protein sequence: CATSRRAGGAYEQYF.

V gene TRBV19 combines with J gene TRBJ2-1; D is possibly TRBD2 (6 bases). The CDR3 totals 18 residues. Germline V CDR1 and CDR2: LNHDA, SQIVND (reference sequence). V was trimmed by 5 bases and J by 7 bases, leaving 27 bases between them. DNA of the CDR3: TGTGCCAGTAGTGATCAGCCCCTAAGGCAGGGAGGTTCGAATGAGCAGTTCTTC. Translation: CASSDQPLRQGGSNEQFF. Full variable domain (remainder filled in from reference TRBV19 and TRBJ2-1): DGGITQSPKYLFRKEGQNVTLSCEQNLNHDAMYWYRQDPGQGLRLIYYSQIVNDFQKGDIAEGYSVSREKKESFPLTVTSAQKNPTAFYLCASSDQPLRQGGSNEQFFGPGTRLTVL.

Turning to this clone: A junction end diverges from the germline sequence, so it may reflect a read error. The sample has other DNA sequences that encode this CDR3 too. The gene calls are TRBV2 and TRBJ1-6, with a possible D match to TRBD1 (5 bases). CDR1 is SNHLY and CDR2 is FYNNEI in the germline V gene. The CDR3 has 15 amino acids. The CDR3 coding sequence is TGTGCCAGCAGTCCCCAGGGTTCCTATAATTCCCCCCTCCACTTT. Translating gives CASSPQGSYNSPLHF.

J is TRBJ2-1 and V is TRBV21-1; the table calls TRBD2, which could not be checked here. TRBV21-1 is termed a pseudogene. The CDR3 sequence is 16 residues long. CDR3 nucleotide sequence: TGTGCCAGCACCCGGACTAGCGGCGAGACCTACAATGAGCAGTTCTTC. This translates into CASTRTSGETYNEQFF.

This chain connects TRBV7-2 to TRBJ1-1, with TRBD1 matching 9 bases. V lost 5 bases to trimming and J lost 2 bases; unmatched junction nucleotides: 3. Germline V lookup: CDR1 SGHTA, CDR2 FQGNSA. The CDR3 runs 14 residues. CDR3 DNA: TGTGCCAGCAGCATAACAGGGGGCAACACTGAAGCTTTCTTT. This sequence encodes CASSITGGNTEAFF. The full variable domain, its missing parts supplied by reference TRBV7-2 and TRBJ1-1, is GAGVSQSPSNKVTEKGKDVELRCDPISGHTALYWYRQSLGQGLEFLIYFQGNSAPDKSGLPSDRFSAERTGGSVSTLTIQRTQQEDSAVYLCASSITGGNTEAFFGQGTRLTVV.